This T cell receptor beta chain derives from a study of beta chain features in type 1 diabetes. Study-wide results and caveats: Over-representation of high TCR-expressing cells was a possible consequence of cDNA sequencing.

Looked up from germline, CDR1 is LNHDA and CDR2 is SQIVND (reference sequence). V was cut by 6 bases and J by 6 bases, with 12 bases left in between. This CDR3 contains 13 residues. Details on this clone: What it recognizes is unknown.

What was sequenced were expressed TCRB transcripts, since all of the isolated RNA had been reverse transcribed. TCRdb's table, derived via immunoSEQ multiplex PCR, lists solely in-frame clones and lacks some. The sample consists of some 300,000 clones, 8% of them appearing once. The origin of this receptor is a woman aged 18 to 35 in good health. The rearrangement joins TRBV19 to TRBJ2-1, with D possibly being TRBD1 (6 bases). Sequences were obtained from central memory CD4+ T cells from blood. As DNA, the CDR3 is TGTGCCAGTAGCAATCAGGGGCTCAATGAGCAGTTCTTC. Amino acid sequence: CASSNQGLNEQFF.